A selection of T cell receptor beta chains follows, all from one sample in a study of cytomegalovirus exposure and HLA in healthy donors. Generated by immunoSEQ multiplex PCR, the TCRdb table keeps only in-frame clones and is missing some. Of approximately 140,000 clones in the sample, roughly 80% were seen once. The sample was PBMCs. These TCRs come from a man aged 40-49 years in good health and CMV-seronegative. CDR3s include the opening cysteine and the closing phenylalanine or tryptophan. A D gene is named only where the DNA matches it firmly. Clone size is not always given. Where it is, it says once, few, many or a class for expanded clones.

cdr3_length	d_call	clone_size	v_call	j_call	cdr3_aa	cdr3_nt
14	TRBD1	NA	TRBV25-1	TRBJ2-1	CASTRGLNSGEQFF	TGTGCCAGCACCAGGGGGCTTAATAGTGGTGAGCAGTTCTTC
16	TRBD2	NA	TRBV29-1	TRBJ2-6	CSVLGPGGSGANVLTF	TGCAGCGTACTGGGCCCGGGGGGCTCTGGGGCCAACGTCCTGACTTTC
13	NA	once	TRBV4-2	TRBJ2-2	CASSQVRGGELFF	TGTGCCAGCAGCCAAGTCAGGGGTGGGGAGCTGTTTTTT
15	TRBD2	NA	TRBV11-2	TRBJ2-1	CASSSRTSLLDEQFF	TGTGCCAGCAGCTCCAGGACTAGCCTCCTGGATGAGCAGTTCTTC
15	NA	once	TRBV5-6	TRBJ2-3	CASSKGLTLTDTQYF	TGTGCCAGCAGCAAAGGACTCACCCTCACAGATACGCAGTATTTT
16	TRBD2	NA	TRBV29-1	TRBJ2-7	CSVSPAGLPYRLEQYF	TGCAGCGTCAGTCCAGCGGGGTTACCTTACAGATTGGAGCAGTACTTC
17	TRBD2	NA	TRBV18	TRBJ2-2	CASSLNEPSGGIGELFF	TGTGCCAGCTCACTCAATGAGCCTAGCGGGGGCATCGGGGAGCTGTTTTTT
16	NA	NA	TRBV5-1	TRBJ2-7	CASSLGGAPSAYEQYF	TGCGCCAGCAGCTTGGGCGGCGCCCCGTCGGCCTACGAGCAGTACTTC
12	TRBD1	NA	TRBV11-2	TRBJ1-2	CASSSGDRSHTF	TGTGCCAGCAGCTCGGGGGACAGGAGTCACACCTTC
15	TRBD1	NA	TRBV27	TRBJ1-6	CASSSEAGGDSPLHF	TGTGCCAGCAGTTCTGAGGCAGGGGGAGATTCACCCCTCCACTTT
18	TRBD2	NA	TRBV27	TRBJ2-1	CASSQRGTLAGVYNEQFF	TGTGCCAGCAGTCAGAGGGGAACACTAGCGGGGGTCTACAATGAGCAGTTCTTC
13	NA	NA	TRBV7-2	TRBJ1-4	CASSPPAVEKLFF	TGTGCCAGCAGTCCCCCGGCGGTTGAAAAACTGTTTTTT
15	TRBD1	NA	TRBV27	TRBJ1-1	CASSLRWTGEAEAFF	TGTGCCAGCAGTTTACGTTGGACAGGGGAGGCCGAAGCTTTCTTT
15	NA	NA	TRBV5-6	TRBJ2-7	CASSHRSPGSYEQYF	TGTGCCAGCAGCCATCGCTCACCGGGCTCCTACGAGCAGTACTTC
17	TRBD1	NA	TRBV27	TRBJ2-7	CASTPGTGYSGRNEQYF	TGTGCCAGCACCCCGGGGACAGGGTACAGTGGTAGGAACGAGCAGTACTTC
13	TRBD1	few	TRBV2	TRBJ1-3	CASSGTAGNTIYF	TGTGCCAGCAGCGGGACAGCGGGAAACACCATATATTTT
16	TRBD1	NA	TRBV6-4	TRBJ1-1	CASSQGTGGWNTEAFF	TGTGCCAGCAGCCAAGGGACAGGGGGTTGGAACACTGAAGCTTTCTTT
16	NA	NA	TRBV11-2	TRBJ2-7	CASSTPGGSGSYEQYF	TGTGCCAGCAGCACCCCCGGGGGATCGGGCTCCTACGAGCAGTACTTC
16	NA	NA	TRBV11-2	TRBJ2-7	CASSLGVPGSRYEQYF	TGTGCCAGCAGCTTAGGGGTTCCGGGATCTAGATACGAGCAGTACTTC
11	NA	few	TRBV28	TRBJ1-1	CASSRNTEAFF	TGTGCCAGCAGTCGTAACACTGAAGCTTTCTTT
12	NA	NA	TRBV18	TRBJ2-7	CASSPNGYEQYF	TGTGCCAGCTCACCAAACGGTTACGAGCAGTACTTC
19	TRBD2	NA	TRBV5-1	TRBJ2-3	CASSLSLAGGPGGTDTQYF	TGCGCCAGCAGCTTGAGCCTAGCGGGGGGGCCCGGGGGGACAGATACGCAGTATTTT
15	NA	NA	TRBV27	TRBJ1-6	CASSVAGGVNSPLHF	TGTGCCAGCAGTGTGGCTGGGGGGGTTAATTCACCCCTCCACTTT
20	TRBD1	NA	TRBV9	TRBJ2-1	CASSPEGQGGTTHTHNEQFF	TGTGCCAGCAGCCCAGAAGGACAGGGAGGAACTACCCACACACACAATGAGCAGTTCTTC
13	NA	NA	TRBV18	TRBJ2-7	CASSPRVSEEQYF	TGTGCCAGCTCACCCCGTGTTTCGGAGGAGCAGTACTTC
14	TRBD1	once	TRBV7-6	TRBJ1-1	CASSPQGASTEAFF	TGTGCCAGCAGCCCACAGGGGGCAAGCACTGAAGCTTTCTTT
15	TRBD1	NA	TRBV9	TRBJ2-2	CASSPGTGGSGELFF	TGTGCCAGCAGCCCAGGGACAGGGGGCTCCGGGGAGCTGTTTTTT
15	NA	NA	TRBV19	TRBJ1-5	CASSIMGREGQPQHF	TGTGCCAGTAGTATCATGGGCAGGGAGGGACAGCCCCAGCATTTT
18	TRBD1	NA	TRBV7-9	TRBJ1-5	CASSLLGAGGVSNQPQHF	TGTGCCAGCAGCTTACTGGGGGCAGGGGGTGTTAGCAATCAGCCCCAGCATTTT
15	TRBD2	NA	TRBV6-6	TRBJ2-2	CASSYGGVSTGELFF	TGTGCCAGCAGTTACGGGGGGGTGAGCACCGGGGAGCTGTTTTTT
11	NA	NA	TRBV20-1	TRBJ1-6	CSARDTGPLHF	TGCAGTGCTAGAGATACGGGACCCCTCCACTTT
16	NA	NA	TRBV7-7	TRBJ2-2	CASSNAGDINTGELFF	TGTGCCAGCAGTAACGCAGGCGACATTAACACCGGGGAGCTGTTTTTT
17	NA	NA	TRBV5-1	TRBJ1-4	CASSFVGLTYTGEKLFF	TGCGCCAGCAGCTTCGTAGGGTTAACGTACACGGGGGAAAAACTGTTTTTT
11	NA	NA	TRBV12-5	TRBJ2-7	CASGLGQVGYF	TGTGCTAGTGGTTTGGGACAGGTCGGTTACTTC
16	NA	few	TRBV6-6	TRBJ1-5	CASSYSRDTANQPQHF	TGTGCCAGCAGTTACTCCCGGGATACTGCAAATCAGCCCCAGCATTTT
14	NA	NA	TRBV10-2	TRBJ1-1	CASSESPGATEAFF	TGCGCCAGCAGTGAGTCGCCAGGGGCGACTGAAGCTTTCTTT
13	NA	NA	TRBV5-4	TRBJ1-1	CASSLRRNTEAFF	TGTGCCAGCAGCTTGAGGAGGAACACTGAGGCTTTCTTT
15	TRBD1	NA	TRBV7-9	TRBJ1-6	CASSLEGQGNSPLHF	TGTGCCAGCAGCTTAGAGGGACAGGGTAATTCACCCCTCCACTTT
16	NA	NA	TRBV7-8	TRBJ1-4	CASSLGHRGLGEKLFF	TGTGCCAGCAGCTTAGGACACCGAGGGCTAGGTGAAAAACTGTTTTTT
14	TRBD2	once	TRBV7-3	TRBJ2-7	CASSLAGGGYEQYF	TGTGCCAGCAGTCTAGCGGGGGGAGGTTACGAGCAGTACTTC
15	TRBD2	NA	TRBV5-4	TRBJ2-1	CASSLGLAGGNEQFF	TGTGCCAGCAGCTTGGGGCTAGCGGGGGGCAATGAGCAGTTCTTC
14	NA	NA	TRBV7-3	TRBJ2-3	CASSLRGKTDTQYF	TGTGCCAGCAGCTTACGAGGGAAAACAGATACGCAGTATTTT
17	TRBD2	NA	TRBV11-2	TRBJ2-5	CASSFGGGGAYQETQYF	TGTGCCAGCAGCTTTGGGGGCGGGGGGGCGTACCAAGAGACCCAGTACTTC
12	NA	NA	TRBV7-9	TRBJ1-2	CSSSLYGGGYTF	TGTTCCAGCAGCTTATACGGGGGTGGCTACACCTTC
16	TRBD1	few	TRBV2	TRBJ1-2	CASRGAGGLANYGYTF	TGTGCCAGCAGGGGGGCAGGGGGGCTTGCTAACTATGGCTACACCTTC
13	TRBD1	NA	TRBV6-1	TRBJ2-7	CATKNRGGYEQYF	TGTGCCACCAAGAACAGGGGCGGCTACGAGCAGTACTTC
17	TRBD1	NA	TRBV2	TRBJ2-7	CASSGAIGQGKNYEQYF	TGTGCCAGCAGTGGCGCGATCGGACAGGGGAAGAACTACGAGCAGTACTTC
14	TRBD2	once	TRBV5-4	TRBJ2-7	CASSLFGTSYEQYF	TGTGCCAGCAGCTTGTTCGGGACTAGCTACGAGCAGTACTTC
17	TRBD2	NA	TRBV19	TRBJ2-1	CASSIANPPVAGRGQFF	TGTGCCAGTAGTATAGCAAACCCCCCAGTAGCGGGGCGGGGGCAGTTCTTC
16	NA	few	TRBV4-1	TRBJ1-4	CASSHPTGSTNEKLFF	TGCGCCAGCAGCCACCCAACCGGGTCAACTAATGAAAAACTGTTTTTT
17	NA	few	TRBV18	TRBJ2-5	CASSVTRPTDMEETQYF	TGTGCCAGCTCGGTGACACGGCCCACTGATATGGAAGAGACCCAGTACTTC
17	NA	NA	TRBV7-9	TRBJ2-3	CASSLGPGSRGTDTQYF	TGTGCCAGCAGTTTAGGGCCCGGGTCCAGAGGCACAGATACGCAGTATTTT
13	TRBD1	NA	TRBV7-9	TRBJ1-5	CAVPGQGGQPQHF	TGTGCAGTCCCGGGACAGGGGGGTCAGCCCCAGCATTTT
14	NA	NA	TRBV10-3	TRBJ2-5	CAIGPRGTGETQYF	TGTGCCATCGGCCCACGGGGGACTGGAGAGACCCAGTACTTC
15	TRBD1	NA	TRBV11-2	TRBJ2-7	CASSSPGQRFYEQYF	TGTGCCAGCAGCTCCCCGGGACAGAGGTTTTACGAGCAGTACTTC